This T cell receptor beta chain was profiled in a study of molecular identifiers for immune sequencing clone quantification (dated by TCRdb to between 2018 and 2020). A note on the overall study: For a replicate experiment, RNA from approximately 20,000 or 100,000 naive CD8 T cells was divided into five aliquots, and four of the five aliquots were sequenced. CD8 T cells were used in a methods study to benchmark molecular-identifier clustering-based TCR repertoire sequencing (MIDCIRS) and TCR RNA copy counting. Paper-wide results and their limitations: Even against a background of one million naive CD8 T cells, spiked-in Jurkat TCR RNA amounting to a single cell's worth was reported to be detectable. Naive libraries contained spiked-in Jurkat TCR RNA (approximately nine copies' worth), which is not part of the donor repertoire. Modeling gave around 3.3 recovered TCR RNA copies per cell versus roughly 10 by digital PCR, implying approximately 30% capture efficiency. Without barcode sub-clustering, chimeric consensus sequences inflated TCR diversity; chimeras reached as high as 47%. Identical TCR molecules sharing a barcode could cause highly expanded clone sizes to be underestimated. Clones above 20 RNA copies held over 99% of molecules in CMV-specific effector cells but under 1% in naive cells.

CDR1 and CDR2 are drawn from the germline V gene (reference sequence): MNHNY, SVGAGI. The CDR3 spans 13 residues, from the cysteine through the phenylalanine. The read is trimmed to its CDR3 DNA, 39 bases read in frame from base 1. Here V drops 7 bases and J drops 4 bases, and the junction holds 6 bases not matched to any gene. On this clonotype: Its antigen remains undetermined. Just one base apart from a much larger clone, this may be a read error.

The library was made by PCR. The sequencer was a NextSeq 500. Bulk TCR libraries were made following a previously described method, with the TCR primers given in Table S5. Total RNA was purified with the Qiagen AllPrep DNA/RNA kit. Reads from multiple sequencing runs of the same library were pooled before analysis. The authors' pipeline ran thus. Reads were retained only if an exact TCR constant sequence was present, and the retained reads were trimmed to 150 nt and grouped according to their 12-nt molecular barcodes. Reads in each barcode group were sub-clustered using a 15% Levenshtein threshold, and a quality-weighted consensus sequence was built for each RNA molecule. Non-functional sequences were filtered out, along with any lower-count sequence sitting one edit away from another sequence. Based on fitting two negative binomial distributions, any barcode sub-cluster with under 20% of the maximum read count was discarded. TCRdb handled the public reads itself, with Q25 trimming in fastp and clone calling in MiXCR, and kept productive beta chains. For every CDR3 protein sequence, its rows merge into one entry that carries the most common genes and DNA. The V and J calls were not made by the authors but by TCRdb's processing. In this sample the table shows about 100,000 distinct CDR3 sequences, less than 35% of which occur a single time. The leading ten clones occupy roughly 10% of the sample.

Libraries of naive CD8 T cells were generated from approximately 20,000 to 1,000,000 sorted cells, with 10%, 30% or 50% of the purified RNA used. On a BD FACSAria II, naive CD8 T cells were FACS-sorted as CD8+CD4-CCR7+CD45RA+ and collected into RLT Plus buffer. Nine to eleven TCR copies' worth of Jurkat RNA were spiked into about 20,000-1,000,000 naive CD8 T cell samples to test detection sensitivity. CD8 T cells were enriched with RosetteSep CD8+ T Cell Enrichment Cocktail and Ficoll-Paque, followed by ACK red cell lysis. The receptor chain draws on TRBV6-6 and TRBJ1-2, and TRBD1 aligns with 7 junction nucleotides. The sample was naive CD8+ T cells from blood, with Jurkat cell RNA spiked in. This specimen's cell subset or site label, per the study, means: FACS-sorted CD8+CD4-CCR7+CD45RA+ naive T cells. This clonotype originated in a human donor in good health. Some libraries in this study had Jurkat cell RNA spiked in. Here the CDR3 is given as CASNNRGVYGYTF. The sequenced DNA is TGTGCCAGCAATAACAGGGGAGTCTATGGCTACACCTTC.